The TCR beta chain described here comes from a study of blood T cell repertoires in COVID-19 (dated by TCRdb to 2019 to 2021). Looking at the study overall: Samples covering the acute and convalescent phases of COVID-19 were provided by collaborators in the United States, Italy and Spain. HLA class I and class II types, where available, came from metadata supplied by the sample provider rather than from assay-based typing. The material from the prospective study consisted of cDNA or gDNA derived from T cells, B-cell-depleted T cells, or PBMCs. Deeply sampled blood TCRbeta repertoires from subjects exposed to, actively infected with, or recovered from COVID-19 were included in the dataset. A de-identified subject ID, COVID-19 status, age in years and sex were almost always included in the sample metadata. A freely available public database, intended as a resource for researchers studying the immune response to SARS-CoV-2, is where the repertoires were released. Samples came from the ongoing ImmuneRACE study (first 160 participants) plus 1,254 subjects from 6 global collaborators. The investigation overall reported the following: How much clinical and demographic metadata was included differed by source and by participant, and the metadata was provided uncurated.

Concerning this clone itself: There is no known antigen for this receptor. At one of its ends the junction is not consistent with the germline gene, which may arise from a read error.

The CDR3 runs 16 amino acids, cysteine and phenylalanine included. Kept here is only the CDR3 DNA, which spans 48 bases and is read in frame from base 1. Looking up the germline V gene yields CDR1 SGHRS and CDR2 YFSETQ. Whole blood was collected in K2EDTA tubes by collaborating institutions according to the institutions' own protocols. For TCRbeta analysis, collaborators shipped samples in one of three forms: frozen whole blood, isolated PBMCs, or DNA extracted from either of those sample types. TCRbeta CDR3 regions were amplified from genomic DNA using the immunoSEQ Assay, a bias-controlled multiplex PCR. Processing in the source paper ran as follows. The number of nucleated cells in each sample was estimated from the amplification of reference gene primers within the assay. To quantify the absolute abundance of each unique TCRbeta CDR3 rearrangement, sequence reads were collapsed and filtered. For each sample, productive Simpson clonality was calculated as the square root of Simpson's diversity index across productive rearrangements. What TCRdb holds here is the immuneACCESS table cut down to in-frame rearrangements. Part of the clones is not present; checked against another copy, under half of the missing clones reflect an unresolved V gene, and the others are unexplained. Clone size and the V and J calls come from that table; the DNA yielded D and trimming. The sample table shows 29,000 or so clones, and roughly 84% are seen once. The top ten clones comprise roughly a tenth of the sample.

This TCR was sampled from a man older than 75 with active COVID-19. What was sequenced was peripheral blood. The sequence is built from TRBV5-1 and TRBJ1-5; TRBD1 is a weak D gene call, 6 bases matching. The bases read TGCGCCAGCAGCCCAACAGGGTTTGGTAGCTATCAGCCCCAGCATTTT. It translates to CASSPTGFGSYQPQHF. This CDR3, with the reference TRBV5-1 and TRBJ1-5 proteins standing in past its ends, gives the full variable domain KAGVTQTPRYLIKTRGQQVTLSCSPISGHRSVSWYQQTPGQGLQFLFEYFSETQRNKGNFPGRFSGRQFSNSRSEMNVSTLELGDSALYLCASSPTGFGSYQPQHFGDGTRLSIL.